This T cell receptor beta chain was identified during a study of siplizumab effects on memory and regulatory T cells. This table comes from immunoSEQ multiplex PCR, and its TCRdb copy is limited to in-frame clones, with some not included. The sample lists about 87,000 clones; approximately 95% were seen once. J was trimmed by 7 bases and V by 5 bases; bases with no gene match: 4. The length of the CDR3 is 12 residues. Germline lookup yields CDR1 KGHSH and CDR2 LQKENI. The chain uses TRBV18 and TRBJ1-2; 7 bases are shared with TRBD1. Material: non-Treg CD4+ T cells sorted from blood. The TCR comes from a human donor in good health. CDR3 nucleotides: TGTGCCAGCTCAACAGGGGAGCGTGGCTACACCTTC. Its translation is CASSTGERGYTF. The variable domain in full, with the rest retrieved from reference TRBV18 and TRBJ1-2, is NAGVMQNPRHLVRRRGQEARLRCSPMKGHSHVYWYRQLPEEGLKFMVYLQKENIIDESGMPKERFSAEFPKEGPSILRIQQVVRGDSAAYFCASSTGERGYTFGSGTRLTVV.